One sample yielded the 7 T cell receptor beta chains listed below, sequenced in a study of regulatory T cells in long-lasting Graves disease (TCRdb year 2021). The library was made by multiplex PCR. Sequenced on an Illumina HiSeq 4000. CDR3 regions were amplified by Arm-PCR with iRepertoire HTBI primers to construct TCR beta libraries. The public reads were quality trimmed at Q25 with fastp and then assembled into clones with MiXCR by TCRdb, keeping productive beta chains. For every CDR3 protein sequence, its rows merge into one entry that carries the most common genes and DNA. The sample has 500,000 or so distinct CDR3 sequences on record, approximately 16% of them singletons. The leading ten clones occupy just under 25% of the sample. This specimen's time point label, interpreted: newly diagnosed GD, antithyroid drugs for less than 3 months. For both TCR sequencing and RNA sequencing, RNA was extracted from PBMCs in TRIzol.

These records were also assigned to another study, of T cells in Graves' hyperthyroidism and ophthalmopathy.

The sequencing used peripheral blood mononuclear cells (PBMCs), collected at new diagnosis, from a patient treated with antithyroid drugs. These TCRs come from a middle-aged woman with Graves disease. Donor details come from another sample of the same person, matched by shared clones.

The chain links TRBV20-1 to TRBJ1-6, with D tentatively TRBD1 (5 bases). V lost 0 bases to trimming and J lost 0 bases, with 18 bases between them. The V gene's germline CDR1 is DFQATT and CDR2 SNEGSKA (reference sequence). The CDR3 totals 19 residues. The CDR3 DNA sequence: TGCAGTGCTAGAGATTGGAGTTTGGGGACCTACTCCTATAATTCACCCCTCCACTTT. Translation gives CSARDWSLGTYSYNSPLHF.

The table lists this clonotype with many counts. The V gene is TRBV20-1, the J gene TRBJ2-1; maybe TRBD2 (5 bases). The CDR3 is 16 residues long. The V gene lost 0 bases and the J gene lost 0 bases, with 12 bases spanning the gap. Germline assignment: CDR1 DFQATT and CDR2 SNEGSKA (reference sequence). The CDR3 is CSARDSSGPSYNEQFF. Here the CDR3 DNA reads TGCAGTGCTAGAGATTCCAGCGGTCCCTCCTACAATGAGCAGTTCTTC.

Comments on this clonotype: Relative to the germline gene, one junction end is altered; a read error may explain this. This chain uses TRBV5-1 with TRBJ2-5; tentatively, D is TRBD1 (6 bases). The CDR3 has 16 amino acids. From germline, CDR1 is SGHRS and CDR2 YFSETQ. CDR3: CASSLGAAGLQETQYF. The CDR3 DNA reads as TGTGCCAGCAGCTTGGGGGCGGCAGGACTGCAAGAGACCCAGTACTTC.

This clonotype has more than one count but fewer than ten. An end of the junction does not agree with germline; a read error may underlie this. The chain links TRBV5-5 to TRBJ2-1; 11 bases line up with TRBD2. Per germline, CDR1 SGHKS and CDR2 YYEKEE (reference sequence). CDR3 length: 16 amino acids. CDR3 coding DNA: TGTGCCAGCAGCCCCAGACTAGCGGGGAGCTACGATGAGCAGTTCTTC. Its protein is CASSPRLAGSYDEQFF.

This clonotype was counted many times. The chain uses TRBV2 and TRBJ2-5; 7 bases match TRBD2. CDR1 SNHLY and CDR2 FYNNEI come from the germline V gene. The trim removed 6 bases at V and 4 bases at J, leaving 8 bases unmatched. The CDR3 spans 14 residues. The CDR3 bases are TGTGCCAGCAGCTTACTGGGGGGGTCAGAGACCCAGTACTTC. Encoded protein: CASSLLGGSETQYF.

V is TRBV29-1 and J is TRBJ2-3; TRBD2 might be the D (6 bases). The CDR3 has 14 amino acids. The V end lost 6 bases, the J end lost 0 bases, and 13 bases lay between the germline ends. Germline V lookup: CDR1 SQVTM, CDR2 ANQGSEA. The CDR3 reads CSVSLASSTDTQYF. The CDR3 bases are TGCAGCGTCTCTCTAGCGAGTAGCACAGATACGCAGTATTTT.

This clonotype was seen ten or more times. The chain uses TRBV7-2 and TRBJ1-1; D possibly corresponds to TRBD1 (6 bases). Per the germline V gene, CDR1 is SGHTA and CDR2 is FQGNSA. V lost 4 bases and J lost 3, with 18 bases in between. The CDR3 covers 16 residues. Here the CDR3 DNA reads TGTGCCAGCAGCTCGGGGGGCGGGCAGGGAGACACTGAAGCTTTCTTT. Protein: CASSSGGGQGDTEAFF.